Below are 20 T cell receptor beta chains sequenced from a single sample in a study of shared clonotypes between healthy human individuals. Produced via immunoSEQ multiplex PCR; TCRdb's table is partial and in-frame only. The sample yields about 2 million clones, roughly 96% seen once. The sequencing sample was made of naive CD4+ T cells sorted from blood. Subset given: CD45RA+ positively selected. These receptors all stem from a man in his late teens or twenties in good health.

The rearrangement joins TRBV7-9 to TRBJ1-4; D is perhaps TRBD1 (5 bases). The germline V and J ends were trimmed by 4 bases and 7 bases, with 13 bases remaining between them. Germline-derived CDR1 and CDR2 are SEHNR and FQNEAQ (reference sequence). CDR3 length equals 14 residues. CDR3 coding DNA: TGTGCCAGCAGCTACGACAGTCTAGGTGAAAAACTGTTTTTT. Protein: CASSYDSLGEKLFF.

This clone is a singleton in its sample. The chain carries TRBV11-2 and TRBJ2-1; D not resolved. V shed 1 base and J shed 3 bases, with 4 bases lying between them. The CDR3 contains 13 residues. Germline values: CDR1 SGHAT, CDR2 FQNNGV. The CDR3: CASSLGLYNEQFF. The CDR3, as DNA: TGTGCCAGCAGCTTAGGCCTCTACAATGAGCAGTTCTTC.

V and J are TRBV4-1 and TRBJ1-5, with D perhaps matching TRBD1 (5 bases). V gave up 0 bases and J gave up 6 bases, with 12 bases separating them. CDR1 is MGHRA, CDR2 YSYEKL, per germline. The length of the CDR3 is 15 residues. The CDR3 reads CASSQDGGGIQPQHF. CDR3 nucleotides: TGCGCCAGCAGCCAAGATGGGGGGGGTATTCAGCCCCAGCATTTT.

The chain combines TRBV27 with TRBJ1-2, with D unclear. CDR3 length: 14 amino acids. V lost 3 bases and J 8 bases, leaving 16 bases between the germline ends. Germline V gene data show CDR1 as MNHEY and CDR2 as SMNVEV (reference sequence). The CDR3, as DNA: TGTGCCAGCAGTTTCCTCGACCGGGTGAGAGGCTACACCTTC. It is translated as CASSFLDRVRGYTF.

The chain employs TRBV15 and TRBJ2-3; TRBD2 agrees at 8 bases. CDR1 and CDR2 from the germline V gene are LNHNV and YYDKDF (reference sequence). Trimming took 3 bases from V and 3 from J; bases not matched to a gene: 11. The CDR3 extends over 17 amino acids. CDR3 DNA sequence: TGTGCCACCAGCAGTCCCTTAGCGGGGACTAAAACAGATACGCAGTATTTT. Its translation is CATSSPLAGTKTDTQYF.

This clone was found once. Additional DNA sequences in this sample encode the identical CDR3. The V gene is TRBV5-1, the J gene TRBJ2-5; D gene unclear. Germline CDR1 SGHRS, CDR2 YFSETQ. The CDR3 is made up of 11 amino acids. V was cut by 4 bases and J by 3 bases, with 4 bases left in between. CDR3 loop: CASSREETQYF. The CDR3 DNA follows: TGCGCCAGCAGCCGAGAAGAGACCCAGTACTTC.

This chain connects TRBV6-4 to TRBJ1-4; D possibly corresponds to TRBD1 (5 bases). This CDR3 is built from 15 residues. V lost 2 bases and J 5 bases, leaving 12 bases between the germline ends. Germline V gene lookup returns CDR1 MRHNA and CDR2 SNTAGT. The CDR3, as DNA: TGTGCCAGCAGTGACCTACAGGCCCTAAATGAAAAACTGTTTTTT. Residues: CASSDLQALNEKLFF.

The DNA of the CDR3 is TGTGCCTGGATTGGGCGGGAGTCTAATACGCAGTATTTT. Translated: CAWIGRESNTQYF. The rearrangement uses TRBV30 and TRBJ2-3, with 7 bases lining up with TRBD2. V shed 4 bases and J 7 bases; nucleotides not matched to a gene: 8. The CDR3 runs 13 residues. Germline values: CDR1 GTSNPN, CDR2 SVGIG (reference sequence). Using reference TRBV30 and TRBJ2-3 for the parts outside the CDR3, the full variable domain is SQTIHQWPATLVQPVGSPLSLECTVEGTSNPNLYWYRQAAGRGLQLLFYSVGIGQISSEVPQNLSASRPQDRQFILSSKKLLLSDSGFYLCAWIGRESNTQYFGPGTRLTVL.

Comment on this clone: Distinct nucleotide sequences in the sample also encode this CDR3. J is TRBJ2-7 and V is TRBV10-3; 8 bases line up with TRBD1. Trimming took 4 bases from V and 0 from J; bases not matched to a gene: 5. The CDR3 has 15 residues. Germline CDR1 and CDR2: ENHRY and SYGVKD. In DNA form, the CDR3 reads TGTGCCATCAGTGTAACAGGACAGGGCTCCTACGAGCAGTACTTC. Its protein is CAISVTGQGSYEQYF.

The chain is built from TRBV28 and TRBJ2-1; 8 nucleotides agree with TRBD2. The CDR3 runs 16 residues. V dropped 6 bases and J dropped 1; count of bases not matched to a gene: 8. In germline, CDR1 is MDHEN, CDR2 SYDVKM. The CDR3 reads CASRLSGGHSYNEQFF. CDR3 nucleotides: TGTGCCAGCAGGCTCAGCGGGGGCCATTCCTACAATGAGCAGTTCTTC.

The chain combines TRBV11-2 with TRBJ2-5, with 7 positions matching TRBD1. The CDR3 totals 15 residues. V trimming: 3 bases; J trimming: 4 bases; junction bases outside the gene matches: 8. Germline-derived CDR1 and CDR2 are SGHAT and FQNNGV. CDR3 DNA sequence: TGTGCCAGCAGCTTTGATAGGGGGCGAGGAGAGACCCAGTACTTC. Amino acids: CASSFDRGRGETQYF.

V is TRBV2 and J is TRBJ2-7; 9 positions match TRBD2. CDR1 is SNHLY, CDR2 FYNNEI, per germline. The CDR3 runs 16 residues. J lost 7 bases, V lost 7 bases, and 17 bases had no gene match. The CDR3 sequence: CASTELLSGSGDEQYF. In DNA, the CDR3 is TGTGCCAGCACCGAACTCCTTAGCGGGAGTGGGGATGAGCAGTACTTC.

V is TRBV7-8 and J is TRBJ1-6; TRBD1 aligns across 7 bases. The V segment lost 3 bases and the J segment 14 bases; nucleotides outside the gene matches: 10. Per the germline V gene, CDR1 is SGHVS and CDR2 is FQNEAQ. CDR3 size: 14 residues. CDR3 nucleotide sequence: TGTGCCAGCAGCTTTGAGGACAGGCCGCAGGCCCTCCACTTT. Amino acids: CASSFEDRPQALHF.

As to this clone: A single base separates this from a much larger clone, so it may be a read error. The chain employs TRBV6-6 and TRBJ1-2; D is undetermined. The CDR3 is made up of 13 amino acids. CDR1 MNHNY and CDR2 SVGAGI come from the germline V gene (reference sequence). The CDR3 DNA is TGTGCCAGCGGTTACTCCGGGGTCTATGGCTACACCTTC. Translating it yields CASGYSGVYGYTF.

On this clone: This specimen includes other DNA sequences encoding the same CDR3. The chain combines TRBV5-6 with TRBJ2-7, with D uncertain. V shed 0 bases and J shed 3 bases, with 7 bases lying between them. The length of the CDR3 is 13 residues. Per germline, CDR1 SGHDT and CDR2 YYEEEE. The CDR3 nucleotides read TGTGCCAGCAGCTTGGTGGTCAGCTACGAGCAGTACTTC. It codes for CASSLVVSYEQYF.

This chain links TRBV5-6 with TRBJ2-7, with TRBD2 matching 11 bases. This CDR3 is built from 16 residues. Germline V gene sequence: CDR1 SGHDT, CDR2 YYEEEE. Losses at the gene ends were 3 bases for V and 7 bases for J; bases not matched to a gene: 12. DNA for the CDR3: TGTGCCAGCAGCTCCTCCTTACTAGCGGGAGTCGGTGAGCAGTACTTC. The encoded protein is CASSSSLLAGVGEQYF.

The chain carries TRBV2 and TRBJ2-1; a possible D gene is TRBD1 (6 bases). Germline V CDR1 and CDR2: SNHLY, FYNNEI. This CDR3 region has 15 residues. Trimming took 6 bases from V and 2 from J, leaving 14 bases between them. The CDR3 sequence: CASSETGWPYNEQFF. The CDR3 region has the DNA TGTGCCAGCAGCGAGACAGGTTGGCCCTACAATGAGCAGTTCTTC.

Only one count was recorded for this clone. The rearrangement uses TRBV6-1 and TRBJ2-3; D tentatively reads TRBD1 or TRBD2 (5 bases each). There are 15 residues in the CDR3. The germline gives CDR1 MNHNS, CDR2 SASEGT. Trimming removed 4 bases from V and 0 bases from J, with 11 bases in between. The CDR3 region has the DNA TGTGCCAGCAGTGCGGGACGGGGCAGCACAGATACGCAGTATTTT. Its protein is CASSAGRGSTDTQYF.

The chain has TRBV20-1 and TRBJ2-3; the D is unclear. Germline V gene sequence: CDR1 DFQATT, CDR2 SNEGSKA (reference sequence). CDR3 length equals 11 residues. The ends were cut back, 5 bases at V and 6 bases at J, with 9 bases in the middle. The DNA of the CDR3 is TGCAGTGCTGAATTGGGGGATACGCAGTATTTT. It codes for CSAELGDTQYF.

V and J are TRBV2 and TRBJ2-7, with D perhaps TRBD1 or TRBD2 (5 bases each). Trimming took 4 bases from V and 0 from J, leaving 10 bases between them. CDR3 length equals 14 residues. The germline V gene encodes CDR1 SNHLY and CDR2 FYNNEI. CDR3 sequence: CASSAQGPSYEQYF. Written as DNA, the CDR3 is TGTGCCAGCAGTGCCCAGGGACCCTCCTACGAGCAGTACTTC.